This TCR beta chain was sequenced in a study of identical twins. The germline CDR1 and CDR2 sequences are SGHVS and FQNEAQ. Deletions cut 1 base from V and 7 bases from J, with 20 bases between. This CDR3 spans 17 amino acids. From the 5' RACE reads, TCRdb called clonotypes with MiXCR, one entry per CDR3 protein. This table holds some 500,000 distinct CDR3 sequences, around a tenth found once. Every sampled donor was Caucasian and healthy. The sample was also linked to a second study, of yellow fever vaccine responses in identical twins.

The material sequenced was PBMCs. The origin of this receptor is a woman between 18 and 29 years old in good health. The chain joins TRBV7-8 to TRBJ2-1; D is tentatively TRBD1 or TRBD2 (5 bases each). As DNA, the CDR3 is TGTGCCAGCAGCTTAGGTCGCTTTAGAGGGACGTCGAATGAGCAGTTCTTC. Protein product: CASSLGRFRGTSNEQFF.